This TCR beta chain was found in a study of neurological immune-mediated disorders. This clonotype was found many times. J was trimmed by 0 bases and V by 5 bases; bases with no gene match: 3. Per germline, CDR1 MNHEY and CDR2 SVGAGI. There are 14 residues in the CDR3. TCRdb called the 5' RACE reads again in MiXCR, with one record for every CDR3 protein. Of just under 40,000 distinct CDR3 sequences listed, less than 9% were seen once; the top ten hold around 5%. The TCR comes from a man aged 50-60 years in good health. Material: CD4+ T cells from blood. The gene calls are TRBV6-5 and TRBJ1-1; 7 positions match TRBD1. In DNA, the CDR3 is TGTGCCAGCAGTAAGGGGGCACTGAACACTGAAGCTTTCTTT. It yields the protein CASSKGALNTEAFF.